The sequence of this TCR beta chain was determined in a study of blood T cells in healthy people across ages. Comments on this clonotype: Its specificity is not known.

PCR was performed a second time for about 6 to 12 cycles using a sample-barcoded 5' primer and a J-beta primer mix. A 12-random-nucleotide template-switch adaptor tagged each cDNA molecule. TCRdb processed the 5' RACE reads anew with MiXCR; each CDR3 protein has one entry. The sample shows more than 800,000 distinct CDR3 sequences, around 30% of them seen only once. Study-level points and caveats: The unknown donor CMV status may have confounded expanded clonotype changes. It was found that TCR beta diversity correlated strongly with the percentage of naive T cells.

Germline loops: CDR1 SGHVS, CDR2 FQNEAQ. The V segment lost 1 base and the J segment 8 bases; nucleotides outside the gene matches: 6. The CDR3 length is 15 residues. The specimen sequenced was blood. The source is a woman of 80 years or more in good health. V is TRBV7-8 and J is TRBJ1-2, with 11 bases matching TRBD1. CDR3: CASSLGTGGAEGYTF. The CDR3 DNA sequence: TGTGCCAGCAGCTTAGGGACAGGGGGCGCGGAGGGCTACACCTTC.